The T cell receptor (beta chain) under discussion was sequenced for a study of OX40 agonist ivuxolimab in advanced cancers. The assay was immunoSEQ multiplex PCR, and TCRdb's table has in-frame clones only and misses some. Here the sample spans roughly 100,000 clones, approximately 81% being singletons. CDR1 is SQVTM and CDR2 is ANQGSEA in the germline V gene. CDR3 length: 14 amino acids. This material consisted of CD4+ or CD8+ T cells sorted from blood, taken in a trial of the OX40 agonist ivuxolimab. The chain couples TRBV29-1 to TRBJ2-1; D is possibly TRBD1 (6 bases). This sequence originates from an adult with an advanced solid tumor such as melanoma, head and neck, liver or kidney cancer. DNA of the CDR3: TGCACCATGTGTTTTGGACAGAGCTACAATGAGCAGTTCTTC. This gives the protein CTMCFGQSYNEQFF.